This TCR beta chain was profiled in a study of long-term antiretroviral therapy in people with HIV. General study findings and limits: Older ART regimens may have been in use when blood was drawn between about 2004 and 2017.

This CDR3 spans 14 amino acids. V shed 4 bases and J 6 bases; nucleotides not matched to a gene: 6. The V gene's germline CDR1 is SGHDT and CDR2 YYEEEE. This clone was seen a single time. The antigen is not known. A v3.0 immunoSEQ assay was performed at survey level. Data came from immunoSEQ multiplex PCR; TCRdb stores just in-frame clones and leaves some out. The sample shows 20,000 to 25,000 clones, 70% to 90% of them seen only once. This specimen was unsorted PBMCs, taken 1.2 years after starting antiretroviral therapy. The origin of this receptor is a man in his forties or fifties with HIV. V is TRBV5-6 and J is TRBJ1-5; TRBD1 aligns across 8 bases. DNA for the CDR3: TGTGCCAGCAGCGGCAGGGGGCCGGGTCAGCCCCAGCATTTT. Protein product: CASSGRGPGQPQHF.